Below are 18 T cell receptor beta chains sequenced from a single sample in a study of blood T cell repertoires in COVID-19. Generated by immunoSEQ multiplex PCR, the TCRdb table keeps only in-frame clones and is missing some. The sample yields roughly 670,000 clones, around 89% seen once. The sequencing sample was made of peripheral blood. These receptors came from a woman aged 18-29 years with acute or convalescent COVID-19.

The chain is built from TRBV30 and TRBJ1-1, with 7 bases matching TRBD1. The CDR3 runs 11 residues. From germline, CDR1 is GTSNPN and CDR2 SVGIG (reference sequence). Germline trimming cut 2 bases from V and 10 bases from J; bases unmatched to any gene: 4. Here the CDR3 DNA reads TGTGCCTGGAGTATTAGGGACAGAGCTTTCTTT. Its protein product is CAWSIRDRAFF.

The chain combines TRBV6-1 with TRBJ1-2; D unclear. The CDR3 totals 13 residues. Trimming cost V 1 base and J 6 bases, with 9 bases left between them. Germline V lookup: CDR1 MNHNS, CDR2 SASEGT. CDR3 coding DNA: TGTGCCAGCAGTGAAGTTGTTGGAGATGGCTACACCTTC. It translates to CASSEVVGDGYTF.

The CDR3 spells CATPMVFSTDTQYF. In DNA form, the CDR3 reads TGTGCCACGCCTATGGTTTTTAGCACAGATACGCAGTATTTT. This chain links TRBV19 with TRBJ2-3; D is unclear. The CDR3 runs 14 residues. Trimming took 10 bases from V and 0 from J, leaving 14 bases between them. Per the germline V gene, CDR1 is LNHDA and CDR2 is SQIVND (reference sequence).

The genes are TRBV7-2 and TRBJ2-6; possible D gene TRBD1, 5 bases. The CDR3 length is 16 residues. The V end was cut by 5 bases, the J end by 0 bases, with 11 bases between. Per the germline V gene, CDR1 is SGHTA and CDR2 is FQGNSA. CDR3 coding DNA: TGTGCCAGCAGCCTGGTCAGGGTCTCTGGGGCCAACGTCCTGACTTTC. As protein: CASSLVRVSGANVLTF.

The V and J genes are TRBV5-1 and TRBJ1-5, with D perhaps matching TRBD1 (6 bases). V was clipped by 1 base and J by 8 bases, with 13 bases between them. In germline, CDR1 is SGHRS, CDR2 YFSETQ. The CDR3 is made up of 14 amino acids. CDR3: CASSLRGGEEPQHF. The DNA for the CDR3 is TGCGCCAGCAGCTTGCGGGGGGGCGAAGAGCCCCAGCATTTT.

V is TRBV19 and J is TRBJ1-3, with D uncertain. Trimming took 11 bases from V and 0 from J, leaving 14 bases between them. The CDR3 loop spans 14 amino acids. The V gene's germline CDR1 is LNHDA and CDR2 SQIVND (reference sequence). In nucleotides, the CDR3 is TGTGCCGCCAGTACTATAGACTCTGGAAACACCATATATTTT. Protein product: CAASTIDSGNTIYF.

V is TRBV4-2 and J is TRBJ2-1, with 8 bases matching TRBD2. Trimming took 2 bases from V and 2 from J; bases not matched to a gene: 2. From germline, CDR1 is LGHNA and CDR2 YNFKEQ. This CDR3 spans 15 amino acids. The DNA of the CDR3 is TGTGCCAGCAGCCAAAGCGGGGGAACCTACAATGAGCAGTTCTTC. This sequence encodes CASSQSGGTYNEQFF.

The chain employs TRBV9 and TRBJ2-5; 11 bases are shared with TRBD2. In germline, CDR1 is SGDLS, CDR2 YYNGEE. This CDR3 is built from 15 residues. With V trimmed by 7 bases and J by 1 base, 6 bases remained unmatched. As DNA, the CDR3 is TGTGCCAGCCAAACTAGCGGGGGTTTCCAAGAGACCCAGTACTTC. It encodes CASQTSGGFQETQYF.

This chain links TRBV5-6 with TRBJ1-1; D not resolved. V was trimmed by 0 bases and J by 1 base, leaving 7 bases between them. The CDR3 has 14 residues. Per germline, CDR1 SGHDT and CDR2 YYEEEE. CDR3 sequence: CASSLDTKNTEAFF. The CDR3 DNA is TGTGCCAGCAGCTTGGATACAAAGAACACTGAAGCTTTCTTT.

This chain links TRBV27 with TRBJ1-5; D gene uncertain. The CDR3 has 13 residues. Trimming removed 2 bases from V and 5 bases from J, with 7 bases in between. Germline assignment: CDR1 MNHEY and CDR2 SMNVEV (reference sequence). CDR3 sequence reads: CASSLARYQPQHF. CDR3 DNA sequence: TGTGCCAGCAGTTTAGCCAGATATCAGCCCCAGCATTTT.

The chain links TRBV11-3 to TRBJ1-2; D unresolved. Germline assignment: CDR1 SGHNT and CDR2 YENEEA. The CDR3 consists of 12 residues. With 5 bases removed from V and 4 bases from J, the gap between germline ends came to 8 bases. CDR3 region: CASSEGGYGYTF. The CDR3 DNA reads TGTGCCAGCAGCGAAGGAGGCTATGGCTACACCTTC. Drawing the rest from reference TRBV11-3 and TRBJ1-2, the complete variable domain is EAGVVQSPRYKIIEKKQPVAFWCNPISGHNTLYWYLQNLGQGPELLIRYENEEAVDDSQLPKDRFSAERLKGVDSTLKIQPAELGDSAVYLCASSEGGYGYTFGSGTRLTVV.

The chain carries TRBV4-1 and TRBJ2-2, with D possibly TRBD1 on 6 matching bases. This CDR3 comprises 17 residues. Germline loops: CDR1 MGHRA, CDR2 YSYEKL. V lost 4 bases, J lost 5 bases, and 20 bases lay in between. The CDR3 loop reads CASSPSQGTYRTGELFF. The DNA for the CDR3 is TGCGCCAGCAGCCCCTCCCAGGGGACCTATAGAACCGGGGAGCTGTTTTTT.

The chain combines TRBV15 with TRBJ1-1; no clear D. V was pared by 1 base and J by 4 bases, with 10 bases between. Per germline, CDR1 LNHNV and CDR2 YYDKDF (reference sequence). CDR3 length: 14 amino acids. CDR3 amino acids: CATSRVGAGTEAFF. CDR3 in DNA: TGTGCCACCAGCAGAGTGGGAGCGGGCACTGAAGCTTTCTTT.

The rearrangement joins TRBV3-1 (or the pseudogene TRBV3-2) to TRBJ2-3; 9 positions match TRBD2. With 3 bases clipped from V and 4 bases from J, the junction kept 5 bases outside the gene matches. Looked up from germline, CDR1 is LGHDT and CDR2 is YNNKEL (reference sequence). The CDR3 has 15 amino acids. For the CDR3, the DNA is TGTGCCAGCAGCCATAGCGAGCGGGGGGCAGATACGCAGTATTTT. Protein product: CASSHSERGADTQYF.

V usage is TRBV24-1 and J usage is TRBJ1-2, with 7 bases aligning to TRBD1. The CDR3 spans 16 residues. J gave up 2 bases and V 3 bases, and 8 bases lay outside the gene matches. CDR1 is KGHDR and CDR2 is SFDVKD in the germline V gene. In nucleotides, the CDR3 is TGTGCCACCAGTGATCGATCCGGGACAGAGAACTATGGCTACACCTTC. Residues: CATSDRSGTENYGYTF.

This rearrangement joins TRBV3-1 (or the pseudogene TRBV3-2) to TRBJ2-3; 7 bases agree with TRBD2. The CDR3 runs to 16 residues. Germline V lookup: CDR1 LGHDT, CDR2 YNNKEL (reference sequence). V lost 0 bases and J lost 6; bases outside the gene matches: 9. CDR3 nucleotides: TGTGCCAGCAGCCAAGATAAAGATGGGACTACTGATACGCAGTATTTT. It is translated as CASSQDKDGTTDTQYF.

The chain couples TRBV6-2 or TRBV6-3 to TRBJ2-7; possible D gene TRBD2, 6 bases. V was trimmed by 3 bases and J by 2 bases, leaving 20 bases between them. This CDR3 has 17 residues. The germline gives CDR1 MNHEY, CDR2 SVGEGT. Here the CDR3 DNA reads TGTGCCAGCAGTTATGGTACCCTGACTAGTTCTACCTACGAGCAGTACTTC. Translated: CASSYGTLTSSTYEQYF.

V gene TRBV12-5 combines with J gene TRBJ2-2; a possible D gene is TRBD1 (5 bases). Germline CDR1 LGHNT, CDR2 FRNRAP. V lost 6 bases, J lost 6 bases, and 14 bases lay in between. The CDR3 spans 14 residues. The CDR3, as DNA: TGTGCTAGTGGGAACAGGTATGGAGCCGGGGAGCTGTTTTTT. Its translation is CASGNRYGAGELFF.